This T cell receptor beta chain was identified in a study of tumor and adjacent non-tumor tissue in lung cancer. Study-level information: Histology: about a dozen adenocarcinoma, a couple of squamous cell carcinoma, 1 small cell lung cancer. Stage I to III disease affected about nine men and roughly five women aged roughly 31 to 76.

TCRbeta libraries were built with three rounds of nested PCR, modified from ARM-PCR. TCRdb reanalysed the multiplex PCR reads using MiXCR and keeps one entry per CDR3 protein. Of 55,000 to 70,000 distinct CDR3 sequences listed, about 61% are singletons. The CDR3 has 13 residues. The template was RNA from unsorted bulk tissue. General study points: Significantly higher TCR diversity was found in tumor than normal lung.

Details on this clonotype: The antigen remains unidentified. Mismatch with germline at one junction end may stem from a read error.

The source of this sequence is a man aged 50 or older with non-small cell lung cancer. The sample comprised lung tumor tissue. The rearrangement links TRBV12-3 or TRBV12-4 to TRBJ2-7; unclear D gene. The CDR3 DNA reads TGTGCCAGCAGTCCCGGGCCCCGCTACAAGCAGTACTTT. It is translated as CASSPGPRYKQYF.